This passage covers 8 T cell receptor beta chains from one sample sequenced in a study of control samples from healthy donors and cancer patients. This table comes from immunoSEQ multiplex PCR, and its TCRdb copy is limited to in-frame clones, with some not included. Among fewer than 130,000 clones listed, around 89% were seen once. Sequenced material: PBMCs. These receptors were collected from a woman aged 55-70 years with lung cancer.

The V call is TRBV19, the J call TRBJ2-3; 9 bases are shared with TRBD2. Germline V gene data show CDR1 as LNHDA and CDR2 as SQIVND (reference sequence). The CDR3 has 16 amino acids. V lost 3 bases, J lost 5 bases, and 9 bases stayed unmatched. CDR3 nucleotide sequence: TGTGCCAGTAGTATTGGTAGCGGGGGCTGGGAAGATACGCAGTATTTT. As protein: CASSIGSGGWEDTQYF.

Relative to its sample, this clone is medium-sized. The identical CDR3 is also encoded by other nucleotide sequences in the sample. The chain has TRBV7-9 and TRBJ2-2, with 8 bases matching TRBD2. The CDR3 consists of 14 residues. Germline lookup yields CDR1 SEHNR and CDR2 FQNEAQ (reference sequence). V trimming: 7 bases; J trimming: 6 bases; junction bases outside the gene matches: 7. CDR3 sequence: CASNTLRGAGELFF. The CDR3 DNA reads TGTGCCAGCAACACCTTGCGGGGGGCCGGGGAGCTGTTTTTT.

The chain uses TRBV30 and TRBJ1-1; 8 bases line up with TRBD1. Germline V lookup: CDR1 GTSNPN, CDR2 SVGIG (reference sequence). CDR3 length: 14 residues. J lost 3 bases, V lost 5 bases, and 8 bases had no gene match. CDR3 bases: TGTGCCTGGGGGACAGGCGGCGGGTACACTGAAGCTTTCTTT. It translates to CAWGTGGGYTEAFF.

The chain has TRBV11-3 and TRBJ1-1; D unresolved. With 3 bases removed from V and 4 bases from J, the gap between germline ends came to 9 bases. Per the germline V gene, CDR1 is SGHNT and CDR2 is YENEEA. This CDR3 has 13 amino acids. CDR3 loop: CASSFDGSTEAFF. The CDR3 DNA follows: TGTGCCAGCAGCTTTGATGGGAGCACTGAAGCTTTCTTT.

This chain connects TRBV7-9 to TRBJ2-3; 9 bases match TRBD1. This CDR3 is 18 amino acids long. Germline V lookup: CDR1 SEHNR, CDR2 FQNEAQ (reference sequence). V dropped 6 bases and J dropped 4; count of bases not matched to a gene: 17. DNA for the CDR3: TGTGCCAGCAGACCCGGGTGTCCGGGGGACAGGGCAGCAGATACGCAGTATTTT. It is translated as CASRPGCPGDRAADTQYF.

This chain joins TRBV5-1 and TRBJ2-5, with unresolved D. This CDR3 comprises 13 residues. Germline V gives CDR1 SGHRS, CDR2 YFSETQ. V dropped 0 bases and J dropped 5 bases, with 8 bases sitting between them. As DNA, the CDR3 is TGCGCCAGCAGCTTGGATTTGTGGGAGACCCAGTACTTC. Translating gives CASSLDLWETQYF.

The chain combines TRBV27 with TRBJ2-7; 7 bases match TRBD1. V was clipped by 6 bases and J by 2 bases; unmatched bases: 10. CDR3 size: 15 residues. Per germline, CDR1 MNHEY and CDR2 SMNVEV (reference sequence). This chain's CDR3 is CASRLANRGPYEQYF. For the CDR3, the DNA is TGTGCCAGCAGACTCGCGAACAGGGGTCCCTACGAGCAGTACTTC.

The genes are TRBV5-1 and TRBJ2-1; no reliable D call. The germline gives CDR1 SGHRS, CDR2 YFSETQ. This CDR3 comprises 15 residues. Trimming removed 1 base at V and 7 bases at J, with 15 bases between. For the CDR3, the DNA is TGCGCCAGCAGCTTGACTTATGTCAACAATAATGAGCAGTTCTTC. Translating gives CASSLTYVNNNEQFF.